This record covers a single T cell receptor beta chain. The sample comes from a study of blood T cell repertoires in COVID-19. This CDR3 comprises 13 residues. The ends were cut back, 3 bases at V and 0 bases at J, with 6 bases in the middle. Clones were sequenced by immunoSEQ multiplex PCR, and TCRdb holds only the in-frame ones, with some missing. The profile shows just over 300,000 clones, around 91% of them singletons. The receptor was derived from a woman aged 40 to 55 who had recovered from COVID-19. Sequencing input: PBMCs or T cells enriched from blood (not recorded which). The J gene is TRBJ2-7, the V gene TRBV12-3 or TRBV12-4, with unresolved D. Written as DNA, the CDR3 is TGTGCCAGCAGTTTCCCGTCCTCCTACGAGCAGTACTTC. It is translated as CASSFPSSYEQYF.